This TCR beta chain is drawn from a study of blood T cell repertoires in COVID-19. Whole-study context: Researchers got acute and convalescent COVID-19 samples from the United States, Italy and Spain.

There are 14 residues in the CDR3. V shed 5 bases, J shed 1 base, and the junction held 3 bases outside the gene matches. Germline-derived CDR1 and CDR2 are MRHNA and SNTAGT. Original methodology: Estimated nucleated cell counts came from reference gene primer amplification. The method was immunoSEQ multiplex PCR; TCRdb's version includes in-frame clones alone and lacks a portion of them. Clonal size and the V and J genes are those of that table, whereas D and trimming came from the DNA. Of under 200,000 clones in the sample, around four fifths were seen once. The clonotype was recovered from a man aged 25 to 40 with active or convalescent COVID-19. The J gene is TRBJ2-3, the V gene TRBV6-4; 7 nucleotides agree with TRBD2. The sequenced material came from peripheral blood. This chain's CDR3 is CASSSGLGTDTQYF. CDR3 nucleotides: TGTGCCAGCAGTTCCGGACTAGGCACAGATACGCAGTATTTT.